One sample yielded the 11 T cell receptor beta chains listed below, sequenced in a study of T-cell reconstitution after alpha-beta-depleted transplantation in children. Unique molecular identifiers were incorporated during preparation of the TCRbeta library. In TCRdb, the PCR reads were re-called with MiXCR into one record per CDR3 protein. The sample holds fewer than 750,000 distinct CDR3 sequences, under 25% seen once. Material: PBMCs, mostly from graft donor cells, obtained 360 days after TCRalphabeta/CD19-depleted stem cell transplant. These receptors originate from a boy younger than two who had a stem cell transplant for acute myeloid leukemia, so the T cells may come from the graft donor.

The rearrangement joins TRBV20-1 to TRBJ2-1, with TRBD1 matching over 7 bases. Germline V gene data show CDR1 as DFQATT and CDR2 as SNEGSKA (reference sequence). The CDR3 runs to 14 residues. V was clipped by 3 bases and J by 5 bases; unmatched bases: 7. DNA for the CDR3: TGCAGTGCTAGCCGGGACAGCCTAAACAATGAGCAGTTCTTC. Its translation is CSASRDSLNNEQFF.

The chain has TRBV12-3 or TRBV12-4 and TRBJ2-1; 10 bases fit TRBD1. V dropped 6 bases and J dropped 3; count of bases not matched to a gene: 8. CDR3 length: 16 residues. The DNA of the CDR3 is TGTGCCAGCAGCTCCCTGGGGACAGGGGACTACAATGAGCAGTTCTTC. Protein sequence: CASSSLGTGDYNEQFF.

This clonotype was seen more than once but under ten times. The chain links TRBV27 to TRBJ1-5, with TRBD1 as a possible D gene (5 bases). With 6 bases removed from V and 5 bases from J, the gap between germline ends came to 20 bases. Looked up from germline, CDR1 is MNHEY and CDR2 is SMNVEV (reference sequence). The CDR3 runs 16 residues. The CDR3 sequence: CASSSTWAGFDQPQHF. In DNA, the CDR3 is TGTGCCAGCAGCTCCACCTGGGCAGGGTTTGATCAGCCCCAGCATTTT.

This clonotype was observed a handful of times. This chain uses TRBV20-1 with TRBJ2-5; 7 nucleotides agree with TRBD2. CDR1 and CDR2 from the germline V gene are DFQATT and SNEGSKA (reference sequence). V was pared by 4 bases and J by 5 bases, with 13 bases of the junction left unmatched. The CDR3 covers 15 residues. The chain's CDR3 is CSAKINQLGGETQYF. In nucleotides, the CDR3 is TGCAGTGCTAAAATCAATCAATTGGGAGGGGAGACCCAGTACTTC.

The V and J genes are TRBV5-1 and TRBJ2-1; perhaps TRBD1 as D (5 bases). The CDR3 has 14 amino acids. The ends were cut back, 2 bases at V and 4 bases at J, with 10 bases in the middle. Germline V gene lookup returns CDR1 SGHRS and CDR2 YFSETQ. CDR3 residues: CASSLQGEYNEQFF. Written as DNA, the CDR3 is TGCGCCAGCAGCTTACAAGGGGAATACAATGAGCAGTTCTTC.

This clonotype was seen ten or more times. The V gene is TRBV10-3, the J gene TRBJ2-7, with D unresolved. V lost 3 bases and J lost 4, with 4 bases in between. This CDR3 comprises 11 residues. CDR1 and CDR2 from the germline V gene are ENHRY and SYGVKD. The CDR3 coding sequence is TGTGCCATCAGTGATCGATACGAGCAGTACTTC. Residues: CAISDRYEQYF.

The table lists this clonotype with a few counts. The chain recombines TRBV20-1 with TRBJ2-7; no clear D gene. The CDR3 is made up of 13 amino acids. Looked up from germline, CDR1 is DFQATT and CDR2 is SNEGSKA (reference sequence). V was trimmed by 6 bases and J by 3 bases, leaving 15 bases between them. CDR3 in amino acids: CSAYSQPLYEQYF. CDR3 nucleotide sequence: TGCAGTGCCTACTCCCAACCCCTCTACGAGCAGTACTTC.

There are many counts of this clonotype. The rearrangement joins TRBV5-1 to TRBJ2-3; 8 bases line up with TRBD2. This CDR3 spans 18 amino acids. Trimming at V came to 2 bases and at J to 3 bases, leaving 14 bases not matched to a gene. Germline V gene sequence: CDR1 SGHRS, CDR2 YFSETQ. The CDR3: CASSLNLISGTRTDTQYF. DNA for the CDR3: TGCGCCAGCAGCTTAAACCTAATATCCGGGACTAGAACAGATACGCAGTATTTT.

The J gene is TRBJ1-2, the V gene TRBV7-9; possible D gene TRBD1, 5 bases. CDR1 SEHNR and CDR2 FQNEAQ come from the germline V gene (reference sequence). Trimming stripped 5 bases from V and 2 bases from J, with 18 bases between. The CDR3 has 16 amino acids. Here the CDR3 reads CASSPGARASNYGYTF. The CDR3 nucleotides read TGTGCCAGCAGCCCCGGGGCCCGCGCATCGAACTATGGCTACACCTTC.

The V and J genes are TRBV7-2 and TRBJ2-5; 7 bases fit TRBD1. J gave up 0 bases and V 3 bases, and 4 bases lay outside the gene matches. CDR1 SGHTA and CDR2 FQGNSA come from the germline V gene. The CDR3 loop spans 15 amino acids. This CDR3 is CASSFLQGNQETQYF. CDR3 bases: TGTGCCAGCAGCTTTCTACAGGGGAACCAAGAGACCCAGTACTTC.

This clonotype was recorded at least ten times. The gene calls are TRBV11-1 and TRBJ2-1; 7 bases are a match to TRBD1. Germline loops: CDR1 SGHAT, CDR2 FQDESV (reference sequence). The trim removed 4 bases at V and 7 bases at J, leaving 10 bases unmatched. This CDR3 region has 15 residues. CDR3 in DNA: TGTGCCAGCAGCTCTTACAGGGGCGCAAAGAATGAGCAGTTCTTC. As protein: CASSSYRGAKNEQFF.